This T cell receptor (beta chain) was captured in a study of T-cell reconstitution after alpha-beta-depleted transplantation in children. Study-wide results and limits: Alpha-beta T cells present about two months after transplant were reported to originate from several hundred expanded graft clones. From newly produced T cells came most of the T-cell counts and diversity one year after transplant.

This CDR3 region has 16 residues. V lost 0 bases and J 1 base, leaving 12 bases between the germline ends. Germline lookup yields CDR1 SGHDN and CDR2 FVKESK. Of note for this clonotype: Antigen unknown.

Preparation of the TCRbeta library used unique molecular identifiers. TCRdb analysed the PCR reads with MiXCR anew, one entry per CDR3 protein. Here the sample spans 85,000 to 120,000 distinct CDR3 sequences, 6% being singletons. The source of this sequence is a female patient aged 2-9 years who had a stem cell transplant for Fanconi anemia, so the T cells may come from the graft donor. The genes are TRBV14 and TRBJ1-1, with D uncertain. This material consisted of PBMCs, mostly from graft donor cells, taken 60 days after TCRalphabeta/CD19-depleted stem cell transplant. The CDR3 coding sequence is TGTGCCAGCAGCCAAGATTTCGGGAGTCGGAACACTGAAGCTTTCTTT. Its protein product is CASSQDFGSRNTEAFF.